The 20 T cell receptor beta chains below were found in one sample sequenced in a study of T-cell reconstitution after alpha-beta-depleted transplantation in children. Researchers prepared the TCRbeta library using unique molecular identifiers, the study reports. TCRdb itself ran the PCR reads through MiXCR, one entry per CDR3 protein. The sample includes around 190,000 distinct CDR3 sequences, about 7% of them seen just once. Sequencing was performed on PBMCs, taken before TCRalphabeta/CD19-depleted stem cell transplant. The receptors come from a boy aged 2-9 years with acute lymphoblastic leukemia, due to receive a stem cell transplant.

This clonotype showed up just a few times. This chain connects TRBV20-1 to TRBJ2-5; the match to TRBD2 covers 13 bases. V was pared by 5 bases and J by 2 bases, with 5 bases of the junction left unmatched. CDR3 length: 15 residues. The germline V gene encodes CDR1 DFQATT and CDR2 SNEGSKA (reference sequence). This CDR3 reads CSASETSGRQETQYF. The CDR3 DNA reads as TGCAGTGCTTCCGAGACTAGCGGGAGGCAAGAGACCCAGTACTTC.

This clonotype came up a few times. This rearrangement joins TRBV9 to TRBJ2-5; maybe TRBD2 (5 bases). Germline lookup yields CDR1 SGDLS and CDR2 YYNGEE. V was clipped by 0 bases and J by 2 bases, with 11 bases between them. The CDR3 is made up of 15 amino acids. In nucleotides, the CDR3 is TGTGCCAGCAGCGTAGATCCGGGAATACAAGAGACCCAGTACTTC. Protein sequence: CASSVDPGIQETQYF.

This clonotype was counted between two and nine times. This chain joins TRBV29-1 and TRBJ1-5; D gene unclear. Between the trimmed V and J ends, which lost 7 bases and 0 bases, there was a span of 22 bases. Per germline, CDR1 SQVTM and CDR2 ANQGSEA. The CDR3 sequence is 17 residues long. The CDR3 nucleotides are TGCAGCGGGACCGGGCCGACACAATCCAATAGCAATCAGCCCCAGCATTTT. It encodes CSGTGPTQSNSNQPQHF. The entire variable domain, with the rest obtained from reference TRBV29-1 and TRBJ1-5, is as follows: SAVISQKPSRDICQRGTSLTIQCQVDSQVTMMFWYRQQPGQSLTLIATANQGSEATYESGFVIDKFPISRPNLTFSTLTVSNMSPEDSSIYLCSGTGPTQSNSNQPQHFGDGTRLSIL.

With regard to this clonotype: Given a much more abundant clone one base away, this may be a read error. The CDR3 DNA follows: TGTGCCAGCAGTTTATATCAGGCTCCGTATGGCGACACCTTC. Translating gives CASSLYQAPYGDTF. The chain has TRBV28 and TRBJ1-2, with D unclear. CDR3 size: 14 residues. Germline lookup yields CDR1 MDHEN and CDR2 SYDVKM.

This clonotype was recorded many times. This sequence joins TRBV9 and TRBJ2-1, with D unclear. Germline V gene data show CDR1 as SGDLS and CDR2 as YYNGEE. Trimming left V 0 bases short and J 8 bases short, with 18 bases between. The CDR3 runs to 16 residues. CDR3 sequence (DNA): TGTGCCAGCAGCGTAGTAGGGCCAGCCGCAAAAGATGAGCAGTTCTTC. It translates to CASSVVGPAAKDEQFF. The entire variable domain, with the rest obtained from reference TRBV9 and TRBJ2-1, is as follows: DSGVTQTPKHLITATGQRVTLRCSPRSGDLSVYWYQQSLDQGLQFLIQYYNGEERAKGNILERFSAQQFPDLHSELNLSSLELGDSALYFCASSVVGPAAKDEQFFGPGTRLTVL.

Ten or more counts support this clonotype. This chain connects TRBV7-2 to TRBJ2-1; 9 bases are shared with TRBD1. V dropped 5 bases and J dropped 8; count of bases not matched to a gene: 13. The CDR3 is 16 residues long. In germline, CDR1 is SGHTA, CDR2 FQGNSA. CDR3 region: CASSPSRDRVQHEQFF. The CDR3 DNA follows: TGTGCCAGCAGCCCGTCCCGGGACAGGGTTCAACATGAGCAGTTCTTC.

There are many counts of this clonotype. This chain joins TRBV18 and TRBJ2-4, with a weak D call TRBD1 (5 bases). V was cut by 6 bases and J by 7 bases, with 19 bases left in between. Germline V lookup: CDR1 KGHSH, CDR2 LQKENI. The length of the CDR3 is 15 residues. CDR3 nucleotide sequence: TGTGCCAGCTCCCCGTTGATCAAGGGGCGGAACATTCAGTACTTC. Protein product: CASSPLIKGRNIQYF. Using reference TRBV18 and TRBJ2-4 for the parts outside the CDR3, the full variable domain is NAGVMQNPRHLVRRRGQEARLRCSPMKGHSHVYWYRQLPEEGLKFMVYLQKENIIDESGMPKERFSAEFPKEGPSILRIQQVVRGDSAAYFCASSPLIKGRNIQYFGAGTRLSVL.

Many counts were recorded for this clonotype. The V and J genes are TRBV3-1 and TRBJ1-1; unclear D gene. The CDR3 is 14 amino acids. The V gene's germline CDR1 is LGHDT and CDR2 YNNKEL (reference sequence). The V end lost 5 bases, the J end lost 7 bases, and 17 bases lay between the germline ends. CDR3 protein: CASSASNKGHEAFF. Written as DNA, the CDR3 is TGTGCCAGCAGCGCCTCAAATAAGGGTCATGAAGCTTTCTTT.

This clonotype has a count of ten or more. The chain carries TRBV28 and TRBJ2-7; TRBD2 might be the D (6 bases). Germline CDR1 and CDR2: MDHEN and SYDVKM. V was trimmed by 6 bases and J by 3 bases, leaving 9 bases between them. The CDR3 is 12 residues long. For the CDR3, the DNA is TGTGCCAGCAGGGACTACAACTACGAGCAGTACTTC. It translates to CASRDYNYEQYF.

In its sample, this clonotype was seen a few times. The V call is TRBV11-2, the J call TRBJ2-3, with 7 bases aligning to TRBD2. The CDR3 extends over 16 amino acids. V was clipped by 3 bases and J by 4 bases; unmatched bases: 10. Germline CDR1 is SGHAT and CDR2 is FQNNGV. CDR3 DNA: TGTGCCAGCAGCTTCCCCGGCGGGAGTAACGCAGATACGCAGTATTTT. Amino acid sequence: CASSFPGGSNADTQYF.

At least ten counts were recorded for this clonotype. The rearrangement links TRBV2 to TRBJ2-2, with a possible D match to TRBD2 (5 bases). Germline V CDR1 and CDR2: SNHLY, FYNNEI. CDR3 length equals 13 residues. V was trimmed by 3 bases and J by 5 bases, leaving 7 bases between them. The CDR3 spells CASSEERTGELFF. In DNA, the CDR3 is TGTGCCAGCAGTGAGGAGCGGACCGGGGAGCTGTTTTTT.

This clonotype was picked up many times. The chain joins TRBV4-3 to TRBJ1-1; no clear D gene. From germline, CDR1 is LGHNA and CDR2 YSLEER. The V end was cut by 0 bases, the J end by 2 bases, with 10 bases between. The CDR3 consists of 15 residues. CDR3 in DNA: TGCGCCAGCAGCCAAGAAGTAGGGCTAAACACTGAAGCTTTCTTT. It is translated as CASSQEVGLNTEAFF.

The CDR3: CATAARETQYF. In DNA, the CDR3 is TGTGCCACCGCCGCCCGGGAGACCCAGTACTTC. This chain connects TRBV24-1 to TRBJ2-5, with D unresolved. V was cut by 9 bases and J by 5 bases, with 9 bases left in between. The CDR3 totals 11 residues. Germline V CDR1 and CDR2: KGHDR, SFDVKD.

This clonotype turned up a few times. This chain links TRBV20-1 with TRBJ2-2; TRBD2 might be the D (6 bases). V gave up 1 base and J gave up 0 bases, with 21 bases separating them. Germline V lookup: CDR1 DFQATT, CDR2 SNEGSKA (reference sequence). This CDR3 contains 19 residues. The CDR3 region is CSARGFTLDGRSNTGELFF. Written as DNA, the CDR3 is TGCAGTGCTAGAGGCTTTACCCTTGACGGGAGATCGAACACCGGGGAGCTGTTTTTT.

This clonotype was seen repeatedly, ten times or more. The chain couples TRBV7-9 to TRBJ2-7; D uncertain. Deletions cut 5 bases from V and 9 bases from J, with 17 bases between. This CDR3 spans 13 amino acids. CDR1 and CDR2 (germline): SEHNR, FQNEAQ (reference sequence). Here the CDR3 reads CASSPRLGVGQYF. The CDR3 DNA reads TGTGCCAGCAGCCCCCGACTGGGCGTGGGGCAGTACTTC.

This clonotype was recorded many times. This chain connects TRBV5-1 to TRBJ2-7, with D perhaps TRBD1 or TRBD2 (5 bases each). This CDR3 comprises 14 residues. Germline V gene lookup returns CDR1 SGHRS and CDR2 YFSETQ. Trimming stripped 0 bases from V and 2 bases from J, with 9 bases between. CDR3 residues: CASSLGWGTYEQYF. For the CDR3, the DNA is TGCGCCAGCAGCTTGGGTTGGGGGACCTACGAGCAGTACTTC. The full variable domain, in which reference TRBV5-1 and TRBJ2-7 provide the parts outside the CDR3, is KAGVTQTPRYLIKTRGQQVTLSCSPISGHRSVSWYQQTPGQGLQFLFEYFSETQRNKGNFPGRFSGRQFSNSRSEMNVSTLELGDSALYLCASSLGWGTYEQYFGPGTRLTVT.

This clonotype was counted at least ten times. This chain joins TRBV15 and TRBJ1-2; 9 bases agree with TRBD1. The length of the CDR3 is 14 residues. Germline V gives CDR1 LNHNV, CDR2 YYDKDF (reference sequence). The trim removed 1 base at V and 8 bases at J, leaving 5 bases unmatched. DNA for the CDR3: TGTGCCACCAGCAGAGGACAGGGGGTCTTGGGCTACACCTTC. Translating gives CATSRGQGVLGYTF.

In this sample, this clonotype turned up many times. The rearrangement links TRBV4-3 to TRBJ2-1; D remains ambiguous. V was cut by 0 bases and J by 0 bases, with 6 bases left in between. CDR1 and CDR2 from the germline V gene are LGHNA and YSLEER. CDR3 size: 15 residues. The CDR3 reads CASSQEPDSYNEQFF. CDR3 nucleotide sequence: TGCGCCAGCAGCCAAGAGCCGGACTCCTACAATGAGCAGTTCTTC.

This clonotype was seen repeatedly, ten times or more. This chain links TRBV20-1 with TRBJ2-7, with TRBD2 as a possible D gene (6 bases). Germline CDR1 DFQATT, CDR2 SNEGSKA (reference sequence). The CDR3 is made up of 12 amino acids. The V gene lost 3 bases and the J gene lost 3 bases, with 9 bases spanning the gap. The CDR3: CSASAGNYEQYF. The CDR3 nucleotides read TGCAGTGCTAGCGCGGGGAACTACGAGCAGTACTTC.

This clonotype was seen only a few times. The chain links TRBV2 to TRBJ1-1; 8 positions agree with TRBD1. CDR3 size: 15 residues. V trimming: 2 bases; J trimming: 0 bases; junction bases outside the gene matches: 2. Germline V gene lookup returns CDR1 SNHLY and CDR2 FYNNEI. The CDR3 sequence: CASSEQGALNTEAFF. The CDR3 bases are TGTGCCAGCAGTGAACAGGGGGCGCTGAACACTGAAGCTTTCTTT. Supplemented by reference TRBV2 and TRBJ1-1, the full variable domain reads EPEVTQTPSHQVTQMGQEVILRCVPISNHLYFYWYRQILGQKVEFLVSFYNNEISEKSEIFDDQFSVERPDGSNFTLKIRSTKLEDSAMYFCASSEQGALNTEAFFGQGTRLTVV.